These T cell receptor beta chains were read from a single sample in a study of blood T cell repertoires in COVID-19. Here immunoSEQ multiplex PCR was the method, and the copy in TCRdb shows in-frame clones only, minus some. This sample yields 110,000 to 150,000 clones, of which around 86% are seen a single time; more than 6.5% belongs to the top ten. Sequencing was carried out using peripheral blood. All receptors come from a human donor in a cohort sampled during active COVID-19. CDR3s include the opening cysteine and the closing phenylalanine or tryptophan. The size field is filled for only some rows; it gives once, few, many or a size class.

V gene | clone size | CDR3 protein
TRBV5-1 | NA | CASSFLAGTSYGYTF
TRBV24-1 | NA | CATSLDTPALYSNQPQHF
TRBV6-5 | NA | CASLNTGDLQTQYF
TRBV7-3 | NA | CASSPTSPGQGAVGWGGELFF
TRBV6-5 | once | CASSYSREGYYTF
TRBV11-3 | NA | CASSSSGTGVQYF
TRBV28 | once | CASSSSGANTGELFF
TRBV11-2 | few | CASSEHGTGAWNTIYF
TRBV28 | NA | CASSSSRSGGSNEKLFF
TRBV10-1 | NA | CASSRRQEKYLCGANVLTF
TRBV28 | NA | CASREAGGAGHYEQYF
TRBV21-1 | few | CASSRDSTYEQYF
TRBV7-2 | NA | CASSLTGDNQPQHF
TRBV10-2 | NA | CASSERLAGPSEQYF
TRBV5-1 | NA | CASSSQTGHSGANVLTF
TRBV28 | few | CASSLRDRRIGNTIYF
TRBV6-2/TRBV6-3 | NA | CASSRGEDNEQFF
TRBV18 | NA | CASSPPPVMNTEAFF
TRBV18 | NA | CASSPRSDSRYGYTF
TRBV28 | NA | CASSLAGIYTIYF
TRBV28 | few | CASSYRERDSPLHF
TRBV6-2/TRBV6-3 | NA | CASSYSGQGIASNQPQHF
TRBV7-3 | NA | CASSFGLAGAYEQYF
TRBV9 | once | CASSVAAGGDYEQYF
TRBV28 | NA | CASSGLAGRQETQYF